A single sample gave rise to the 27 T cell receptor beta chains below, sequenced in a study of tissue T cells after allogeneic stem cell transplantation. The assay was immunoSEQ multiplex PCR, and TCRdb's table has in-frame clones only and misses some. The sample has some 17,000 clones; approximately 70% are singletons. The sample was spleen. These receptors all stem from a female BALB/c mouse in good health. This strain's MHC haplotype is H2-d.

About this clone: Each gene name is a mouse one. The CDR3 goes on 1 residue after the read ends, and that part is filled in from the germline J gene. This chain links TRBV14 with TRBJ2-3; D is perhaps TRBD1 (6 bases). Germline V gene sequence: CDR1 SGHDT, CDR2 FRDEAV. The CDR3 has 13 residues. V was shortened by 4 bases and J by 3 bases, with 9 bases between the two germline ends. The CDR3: CASSPGTAETLYF. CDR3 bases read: TGTGCCAGCAGTCCCGGGACAGCAGAAACGCTGTAT.

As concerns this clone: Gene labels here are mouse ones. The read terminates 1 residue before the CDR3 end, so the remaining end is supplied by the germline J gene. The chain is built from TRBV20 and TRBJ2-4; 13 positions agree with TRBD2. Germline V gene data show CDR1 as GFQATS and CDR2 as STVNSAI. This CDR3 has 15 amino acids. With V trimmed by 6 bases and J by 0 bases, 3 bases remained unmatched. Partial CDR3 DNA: TGTGGTGCAAGGACTGGGGGGGCGAGTCAAAACACCTTGTAC. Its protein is CGARTGGASQNTLY. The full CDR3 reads CGARTGGASQNTLYF.

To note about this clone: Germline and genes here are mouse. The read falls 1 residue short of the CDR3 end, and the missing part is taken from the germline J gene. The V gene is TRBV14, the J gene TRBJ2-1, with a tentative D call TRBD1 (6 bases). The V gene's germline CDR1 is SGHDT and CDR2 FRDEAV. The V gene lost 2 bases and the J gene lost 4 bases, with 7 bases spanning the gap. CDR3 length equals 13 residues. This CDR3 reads CASSFQGYAEQFF. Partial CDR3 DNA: TGTGCCAGCAGTTTTCAGGGGTATGCTGAGCAGTTC.

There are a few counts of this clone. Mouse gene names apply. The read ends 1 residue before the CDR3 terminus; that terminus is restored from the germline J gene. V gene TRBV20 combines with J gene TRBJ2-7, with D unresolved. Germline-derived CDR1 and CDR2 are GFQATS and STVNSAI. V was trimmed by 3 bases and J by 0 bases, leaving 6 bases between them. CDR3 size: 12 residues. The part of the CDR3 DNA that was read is TGTGGTGCTAGCGGGAGCTCCTATGAACAGTAC. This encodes CGASGSSYEQY. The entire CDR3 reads CGASGSSYEQYF.

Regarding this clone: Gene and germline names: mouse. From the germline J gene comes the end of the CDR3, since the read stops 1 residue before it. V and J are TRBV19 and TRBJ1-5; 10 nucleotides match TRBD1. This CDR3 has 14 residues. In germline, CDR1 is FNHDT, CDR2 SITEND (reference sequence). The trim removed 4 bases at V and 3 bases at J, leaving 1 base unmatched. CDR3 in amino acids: CASSRTGGNQAPLF. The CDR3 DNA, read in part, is TGTGCCAGCAGTCGGACAGGGGGCAACCAGGCTCCGCTT.

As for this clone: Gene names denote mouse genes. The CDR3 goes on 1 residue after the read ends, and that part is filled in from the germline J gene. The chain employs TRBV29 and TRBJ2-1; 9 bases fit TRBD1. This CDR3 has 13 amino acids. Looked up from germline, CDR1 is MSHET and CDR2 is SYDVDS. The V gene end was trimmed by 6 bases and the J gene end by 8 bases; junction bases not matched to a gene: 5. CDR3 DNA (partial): TGTGCTAGCAGGCCGGGACAGGGTTCTGAGCAGTTC. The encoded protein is CASRPGQGSEQF. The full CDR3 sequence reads CASRPGQGSEQFF.

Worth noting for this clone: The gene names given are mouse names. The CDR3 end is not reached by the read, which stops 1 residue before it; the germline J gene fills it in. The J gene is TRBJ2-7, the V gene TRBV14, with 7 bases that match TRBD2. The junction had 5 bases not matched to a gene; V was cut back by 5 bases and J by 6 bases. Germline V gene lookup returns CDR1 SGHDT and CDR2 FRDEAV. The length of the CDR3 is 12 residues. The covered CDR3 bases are TGTGCCAGCAGATGGGGGGACGGTGAACAGTAC. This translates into CASRWGDGEQY. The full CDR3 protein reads CASRWGDGEQYF.

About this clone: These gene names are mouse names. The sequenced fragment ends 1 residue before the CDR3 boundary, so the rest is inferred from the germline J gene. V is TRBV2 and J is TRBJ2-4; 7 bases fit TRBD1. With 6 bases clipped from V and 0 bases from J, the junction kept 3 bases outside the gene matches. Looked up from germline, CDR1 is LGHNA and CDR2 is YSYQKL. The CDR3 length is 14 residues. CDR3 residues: CASSRDRSQNTLYF. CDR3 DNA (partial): TGTGCCAGCAGTCGGGACAGAAGTCAAAACACCTTGTAC.

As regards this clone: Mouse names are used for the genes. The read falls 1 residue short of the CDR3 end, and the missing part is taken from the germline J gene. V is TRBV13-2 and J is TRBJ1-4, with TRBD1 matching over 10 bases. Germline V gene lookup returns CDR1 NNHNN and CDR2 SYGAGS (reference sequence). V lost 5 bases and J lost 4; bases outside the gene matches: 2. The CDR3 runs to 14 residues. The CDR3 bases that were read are TGTGCCAGCGGCGACAGGGGGCGCAACGAAAGATTATTT. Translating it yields CASGDRGRNERLF. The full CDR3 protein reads CASGDRGRNERLFF.

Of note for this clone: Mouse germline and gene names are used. The CDR3 sequence: CGARWTGGYEQYF. Partial CDR3 DNA: TGTGGTGCTAGGTGGACTGGGGGGTATGAACAGTAC. The chain couples TRBV20 to TRBJ2-7, with 11 bases lining up with TRBD2. The read stops 1 residue short of the end of the CDR3; the missing end is completed from the germline J gene. The CDR3 totals 13 residues. J was trimmed by 4 bases and V by 2 bases; bases with no gene match: 1. Germline loops: CDR1 GFQATS, CDR2 STVNSAI. Drawing the rest from reference TRBV20 and TRBJ2-7, the complete variable domain is GALVYQYPRRTICKSGTSMRMECQAVGFQATSVAWYRQSPQKTFELIALSTVNSAIKYEQNFTQEKFPISHPNLSFSSMTVLNAYLEDRGLYLCGARWTGGYEQYFGPGTRLTVL.

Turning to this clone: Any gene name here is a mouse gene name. CDR3 residues: CASGDRGRNTEVFF. The part of the CDR3 DNA that was read is TGTGCCAGCGGTGATCGGGGGAGAAACACAGAAGTCTTC. V usage is TRBV13-2 and J usage is TRBJ1-1, with D perhaps TRBD1 (5 bases). The read ends 1 residue shy of where the CDR3 ends; the end is completed using the germline J gene. The CDR3 is made up of 14 amino acids. Germline assignment: CDR1 NNHNN and CDR2 SYGAGS (reference sequence). V was pared by 1 base and J by 1 base, with 8 bases between.

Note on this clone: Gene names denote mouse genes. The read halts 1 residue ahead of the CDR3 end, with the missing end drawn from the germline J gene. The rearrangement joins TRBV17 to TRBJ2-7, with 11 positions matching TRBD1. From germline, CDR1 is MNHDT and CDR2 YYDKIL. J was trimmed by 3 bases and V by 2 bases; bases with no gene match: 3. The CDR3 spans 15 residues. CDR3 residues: CASSRSGTGGYEQYF. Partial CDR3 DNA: TGTGCTAGCAGTAGAAGCGGGACAGGGGGCTATGAACAGTAC.

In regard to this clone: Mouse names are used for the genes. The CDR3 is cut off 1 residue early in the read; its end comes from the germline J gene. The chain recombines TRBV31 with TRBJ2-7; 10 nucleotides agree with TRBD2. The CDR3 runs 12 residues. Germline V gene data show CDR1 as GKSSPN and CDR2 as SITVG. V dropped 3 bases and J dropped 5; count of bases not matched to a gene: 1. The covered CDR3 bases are TGTGCCTGGAGGGACTGGGGGCATGAACAGTAC. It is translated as CAWRDWGHEQY. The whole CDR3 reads CAWRDWGHEQYF.

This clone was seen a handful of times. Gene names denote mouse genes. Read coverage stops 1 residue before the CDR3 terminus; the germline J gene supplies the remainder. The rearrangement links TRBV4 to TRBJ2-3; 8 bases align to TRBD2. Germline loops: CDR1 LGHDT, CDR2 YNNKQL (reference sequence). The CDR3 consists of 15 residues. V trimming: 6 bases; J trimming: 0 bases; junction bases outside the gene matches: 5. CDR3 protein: CASRDTGGSAETLYF. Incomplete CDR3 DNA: TGTGCCAGCAGGGATACTGGGGGTAGTGCAGAAACGCTGTAT. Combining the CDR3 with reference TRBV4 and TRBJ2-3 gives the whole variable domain ETAVFQTPNYHVTQVGNEVSFNCKQTLGHDTMYWYKQDSKKLLKIMFSYNNKQLIVNETVPRRFSPQSSDKAHLNLRIKSVEPEDSAVYLCASRDTGGSAETLYFGSGTRLTVL.

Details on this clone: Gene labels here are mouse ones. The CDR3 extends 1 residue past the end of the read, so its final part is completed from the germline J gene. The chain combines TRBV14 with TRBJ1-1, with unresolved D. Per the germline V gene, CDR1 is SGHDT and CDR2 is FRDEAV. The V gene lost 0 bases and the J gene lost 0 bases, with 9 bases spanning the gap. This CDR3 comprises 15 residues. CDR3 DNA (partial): TGTGCCAGCAGTTTCTATGGCAATGCAAACACAGAAGTCTTC. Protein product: CASSFYGNANTEVF. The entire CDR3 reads CASSFYGNANTEVFF.

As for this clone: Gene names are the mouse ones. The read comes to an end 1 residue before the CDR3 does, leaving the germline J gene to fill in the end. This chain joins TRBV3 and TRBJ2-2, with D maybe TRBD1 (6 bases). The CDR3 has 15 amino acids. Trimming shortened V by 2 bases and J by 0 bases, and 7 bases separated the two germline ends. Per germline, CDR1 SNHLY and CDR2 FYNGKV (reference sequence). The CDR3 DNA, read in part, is TGTGCCAGCAGCTTACCAGGGGCAAACACCGGGCAGCTCTAC. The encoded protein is CASSLPGANTGQLY. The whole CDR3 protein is CASSLPGANTGQLYF.

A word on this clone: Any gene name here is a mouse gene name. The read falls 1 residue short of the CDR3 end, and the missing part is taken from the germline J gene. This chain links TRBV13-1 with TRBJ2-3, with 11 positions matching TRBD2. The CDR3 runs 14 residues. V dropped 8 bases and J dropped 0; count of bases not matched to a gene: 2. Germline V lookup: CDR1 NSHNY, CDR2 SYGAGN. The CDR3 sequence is CARTGGGSAETLYF. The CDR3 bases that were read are TGTGCCAGGACTGGGGGGGGTAGTGCAGAAACGCTGTAT.

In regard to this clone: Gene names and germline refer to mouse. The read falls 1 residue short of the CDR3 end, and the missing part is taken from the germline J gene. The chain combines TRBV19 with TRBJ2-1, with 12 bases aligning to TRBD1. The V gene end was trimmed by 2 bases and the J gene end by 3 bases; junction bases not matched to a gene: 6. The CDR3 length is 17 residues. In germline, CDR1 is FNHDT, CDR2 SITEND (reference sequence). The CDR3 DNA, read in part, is TGTGCCAGCAGTATGACCGGGACAGGGGGCATCTATGCTGAGCAGTTC. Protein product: CASSMTGTGGIYAEQF. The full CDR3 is CASSMTGTGGIYAEQFF.

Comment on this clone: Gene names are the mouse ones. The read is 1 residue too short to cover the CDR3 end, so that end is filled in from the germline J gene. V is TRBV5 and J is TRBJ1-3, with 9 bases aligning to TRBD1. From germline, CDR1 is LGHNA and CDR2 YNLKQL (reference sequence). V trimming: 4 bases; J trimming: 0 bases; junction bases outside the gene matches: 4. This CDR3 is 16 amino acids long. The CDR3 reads CASSLGTGFSGNTLYF. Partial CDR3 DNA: TGTGCCAGCAGCCTCGGGACAGGGTTTTCTGGAAATACGCTCTAT.

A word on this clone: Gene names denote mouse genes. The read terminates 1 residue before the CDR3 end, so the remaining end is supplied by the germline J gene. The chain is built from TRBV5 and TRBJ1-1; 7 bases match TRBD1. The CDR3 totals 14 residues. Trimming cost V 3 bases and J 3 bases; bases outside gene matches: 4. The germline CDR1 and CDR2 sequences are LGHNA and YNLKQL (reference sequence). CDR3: CASSQYRGDTEVFF. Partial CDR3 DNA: TGTGCCAGCAGCCAGTACAGGGGAGACACAGAAGTCTTC.

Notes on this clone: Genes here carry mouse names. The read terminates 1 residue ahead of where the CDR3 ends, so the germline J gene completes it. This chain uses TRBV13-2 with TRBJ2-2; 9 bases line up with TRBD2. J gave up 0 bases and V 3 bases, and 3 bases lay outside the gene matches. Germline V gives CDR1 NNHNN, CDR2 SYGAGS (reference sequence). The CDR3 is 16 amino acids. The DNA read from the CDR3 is TGTGCCAGCGGTGGCCGGGACTGGGCAAACACCGGGCAGCTCTAC. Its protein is CASGGRDWANTGQLY. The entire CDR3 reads CASGGRDWANTGQLYF.

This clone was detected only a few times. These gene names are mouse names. The part of the CDR3 DNA that was read is TGTGCCAGCAGTATCGACAGGGCTGAACAGTAC. Its protein is CASSIDRAEQY. The whole CDR3 protein is CASSIDRAEQYF. V and J are TRBV19 and TRBJ2-7; TRBD1 agrees at 7 bases. The read stops 1 residue short of the end of the CDR3; the missing end is completed from the germline J gene. This CDR3 has 12 residues. In germline, CDR1 is FNHDT, CDR2 SITEND (reference sequence). Losses at the gene ends were 2 bases for V and 6 bases for J; bases not matched to a gene: 2.

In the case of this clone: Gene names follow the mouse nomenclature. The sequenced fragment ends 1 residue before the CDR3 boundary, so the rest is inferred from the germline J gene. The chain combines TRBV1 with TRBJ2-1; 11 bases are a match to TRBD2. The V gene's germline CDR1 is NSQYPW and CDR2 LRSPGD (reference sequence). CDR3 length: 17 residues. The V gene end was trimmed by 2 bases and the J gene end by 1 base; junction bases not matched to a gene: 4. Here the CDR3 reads CTCSAPTGGANYAEQFF. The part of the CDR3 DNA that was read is TGCACCTGCAGTGCACCCACTGGGGGGGCGAACTATGCTGAGCAGTTC.

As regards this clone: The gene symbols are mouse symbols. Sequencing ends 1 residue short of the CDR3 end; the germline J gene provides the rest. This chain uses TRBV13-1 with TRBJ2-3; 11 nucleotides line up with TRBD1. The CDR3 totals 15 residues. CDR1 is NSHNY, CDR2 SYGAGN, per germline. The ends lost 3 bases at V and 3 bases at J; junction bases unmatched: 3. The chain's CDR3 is CASSGTGGMAETLYF. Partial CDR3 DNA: TGTGCCAGCAGTGGGACAGGGGGCATGGCAGAAACGCTGTAT.

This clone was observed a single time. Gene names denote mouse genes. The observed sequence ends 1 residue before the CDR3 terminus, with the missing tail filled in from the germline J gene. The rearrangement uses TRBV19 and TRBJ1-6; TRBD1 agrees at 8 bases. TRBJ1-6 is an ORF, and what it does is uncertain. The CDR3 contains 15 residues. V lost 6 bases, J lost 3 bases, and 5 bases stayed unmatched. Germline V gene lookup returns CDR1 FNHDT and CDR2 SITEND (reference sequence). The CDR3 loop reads CASTPDRGYNSPLYF. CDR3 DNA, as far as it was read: TGTGCCAGCACCCCAGACAGGGGCTATAATTCGCCCCTCTAC.

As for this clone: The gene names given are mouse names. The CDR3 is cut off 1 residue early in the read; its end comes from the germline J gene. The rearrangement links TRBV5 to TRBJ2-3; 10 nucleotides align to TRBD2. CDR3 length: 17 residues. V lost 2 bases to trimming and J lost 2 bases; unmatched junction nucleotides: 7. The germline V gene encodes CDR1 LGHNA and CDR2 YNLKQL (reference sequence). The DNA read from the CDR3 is TGTGCCAGCAGCCAAACCTGGGGGGGCGCCGTTGCAGAAACGCTGTAT. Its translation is CASSQTWGGAVAETLY. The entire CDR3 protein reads CASSQTWGGAVAETLYF.

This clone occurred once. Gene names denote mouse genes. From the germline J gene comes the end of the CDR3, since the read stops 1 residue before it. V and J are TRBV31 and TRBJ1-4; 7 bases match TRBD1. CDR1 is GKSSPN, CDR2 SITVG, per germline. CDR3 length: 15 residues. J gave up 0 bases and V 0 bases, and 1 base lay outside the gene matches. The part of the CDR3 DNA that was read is TGTGCCTGGAGTCTAGACAGGGTTTCCAACGAAAGATTATTT. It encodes CAWSLDRVSNERLF. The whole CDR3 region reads CAWSLDRVSNERLFF.